The present entry profiles one T cell receptor (beta chain) with its context. Germline loops: CDR1 MNHEY, CDR2 SVGAGI. The CDR3 covers 15 residues. With 0 bases removed from V and 0 bases from J, the gap between germline ends came to 6 bases. Preparation of the TCRbeta library used unique molecular identifiers. TCRdb recomputed calls from the PCR reads with MiXCR, one row per CDR3 protein. Of 500,000 to 600,000 distinct CDR3 sequences in the sample, 32% were seen once. The data stem from a study of T-cell reconstitution after alpha-beta-depleted transplantation in children. The sequenced sample was PBMCs from the stem cell graft donor, obtained from the stem cell graft. This TCR derives from a human donor who donated a stem cell graft to a child with aplastic anemia. This rearrangement joins TRBV6-5 to TRBJ1-3; possible D gene TRBD1, 6 bases. CDR3: CASSYSDSSGNTIYF. CDR3 nucleotides: TGTGCCAGCAGTTACTCGGACAGCTCTGGAAACACCATATATTTT.